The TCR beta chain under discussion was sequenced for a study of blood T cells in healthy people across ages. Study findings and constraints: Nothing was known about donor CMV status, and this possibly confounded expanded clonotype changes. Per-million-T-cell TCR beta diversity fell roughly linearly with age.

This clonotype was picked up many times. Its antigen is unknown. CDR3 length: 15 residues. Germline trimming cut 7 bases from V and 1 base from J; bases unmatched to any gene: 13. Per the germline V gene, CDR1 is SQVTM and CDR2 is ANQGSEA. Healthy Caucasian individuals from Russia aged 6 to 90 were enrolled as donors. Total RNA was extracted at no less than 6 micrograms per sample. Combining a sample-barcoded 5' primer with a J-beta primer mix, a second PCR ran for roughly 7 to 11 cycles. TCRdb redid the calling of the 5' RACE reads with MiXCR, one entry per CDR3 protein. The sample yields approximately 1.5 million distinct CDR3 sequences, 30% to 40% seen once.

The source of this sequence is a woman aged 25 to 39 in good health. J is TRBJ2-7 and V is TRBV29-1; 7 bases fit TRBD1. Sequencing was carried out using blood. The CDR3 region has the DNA TGCAGCGCTGGATCCCACGGGACAGCTTCCTACGAGCAGTACTTC. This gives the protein CSAGSHGTASYEQYF.